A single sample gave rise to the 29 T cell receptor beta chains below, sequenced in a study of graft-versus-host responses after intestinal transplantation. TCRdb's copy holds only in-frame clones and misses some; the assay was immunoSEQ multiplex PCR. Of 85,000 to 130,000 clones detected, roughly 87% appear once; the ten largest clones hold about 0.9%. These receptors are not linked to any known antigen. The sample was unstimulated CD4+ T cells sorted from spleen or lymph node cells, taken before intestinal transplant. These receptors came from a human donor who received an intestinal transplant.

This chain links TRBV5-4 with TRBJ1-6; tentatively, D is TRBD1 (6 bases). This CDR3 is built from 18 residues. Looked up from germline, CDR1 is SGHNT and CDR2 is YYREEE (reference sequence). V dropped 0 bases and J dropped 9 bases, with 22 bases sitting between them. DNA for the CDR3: TGTGCCAGCAGCTTGGGGAAGGGACCAAAGGGGGATGGTTCACCCCTCCACTTT. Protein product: CASSLGKGPKGDGSPLHF. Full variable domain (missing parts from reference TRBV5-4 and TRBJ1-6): ETGVTQSPTHLIKTRGQQVTLRCSSQSGHNTVSWYQQALGQGPQFIFQYYREEENGRGNFPPRFSGLQFPNYSSELNVNALELDDSALYLCASSLGKGPKGDGSPLHFGNGTRLTVT.

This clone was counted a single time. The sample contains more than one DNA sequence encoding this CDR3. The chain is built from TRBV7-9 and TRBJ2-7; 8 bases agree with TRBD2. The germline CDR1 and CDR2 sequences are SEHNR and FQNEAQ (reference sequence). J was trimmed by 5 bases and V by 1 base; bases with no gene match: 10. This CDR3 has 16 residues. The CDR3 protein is CASSLVGLAGGNEQYF. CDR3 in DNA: TGTGCCAGCAGCTTAGTGGGACTGGCGGGGGGAAACGAGCAGTACTTC.

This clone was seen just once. The CDR3 region has the DNA TGTGCCTGGAGTACCGACACGGGAGAGACCCAGTACTTC. Amino acids: CAWSTDTGETQYF. The chain joins TRBV30 to TRBJ2-5, with D hard to call. Germline V CDR1 and CDR2: GTSNPN, SVGIG (reference sequence). The CDR3 is 13 residues long. Trimming removed 2 bases at V and 4 bases at J, with 11 bases between.

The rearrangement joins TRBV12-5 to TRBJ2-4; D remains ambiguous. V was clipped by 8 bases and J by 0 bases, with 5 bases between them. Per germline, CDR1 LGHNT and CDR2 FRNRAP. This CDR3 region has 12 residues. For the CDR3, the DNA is TGTGCTAGTTCCATAGCCAAAAACATTCAGTACTTC. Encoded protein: CASSIAKNIQYF.

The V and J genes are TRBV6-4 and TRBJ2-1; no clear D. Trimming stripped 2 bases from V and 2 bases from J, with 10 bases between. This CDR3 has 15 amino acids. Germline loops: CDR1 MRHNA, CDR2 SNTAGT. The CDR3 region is CASSDGLVPYNEQFF. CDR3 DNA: TGTGCCAGCAGTGACGGTTTGGTGCCCTACAATGAGCAGTTCTTC.

This chain's CDR3 is CAIRTTGEATEAFF. The CDR3 region has the DNA TGTGCCATCAGGACCACAGGGGAGGCCACTGAAGCTTTCTTT. The chain combines TRBV10-3 with TRBJ1-1, with 7 bases that match TRBD1. Germline assignment: CDR1 ENHRY and CDR2 SYGVKD. The trim removed 6 bases at V and 4 bases at J, leaving 8 bases unmatched. The CDR3 totals 14 residues.

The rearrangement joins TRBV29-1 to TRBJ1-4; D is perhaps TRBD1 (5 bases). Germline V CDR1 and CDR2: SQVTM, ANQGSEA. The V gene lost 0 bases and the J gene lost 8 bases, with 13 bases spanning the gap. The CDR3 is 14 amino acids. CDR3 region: CSVEEPDKGEKLFF. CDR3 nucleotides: TGCAGCGTTGAAGAGCCCGACAAGGGGGAAAAACTGTTTTTT.

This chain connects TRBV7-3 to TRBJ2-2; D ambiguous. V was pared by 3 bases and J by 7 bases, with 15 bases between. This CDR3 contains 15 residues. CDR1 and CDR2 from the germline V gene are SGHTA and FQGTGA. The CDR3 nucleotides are TGTGCCAGCAGCTTGATAGTGGGTTCCGGCGGGGAGCTGTTTTTT. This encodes CASSLIVGSGGELFF.

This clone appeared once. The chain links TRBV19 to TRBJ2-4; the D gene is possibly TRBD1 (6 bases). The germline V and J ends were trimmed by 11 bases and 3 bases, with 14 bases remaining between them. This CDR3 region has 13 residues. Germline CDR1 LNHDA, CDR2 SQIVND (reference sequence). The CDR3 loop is CAVSEQGKNIQYF. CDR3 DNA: TGTGCCGTCAGCGAACAGGGCAAAAACATTCAGTACTTC.

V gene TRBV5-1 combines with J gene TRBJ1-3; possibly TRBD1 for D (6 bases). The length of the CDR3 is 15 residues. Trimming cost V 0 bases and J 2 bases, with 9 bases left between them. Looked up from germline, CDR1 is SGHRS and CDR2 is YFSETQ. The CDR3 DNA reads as TGCGCCAGCAGCTTGGAGGGGGACACTGGAAACACCATATATTTT. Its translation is CASSLEGDTGNTIYF.

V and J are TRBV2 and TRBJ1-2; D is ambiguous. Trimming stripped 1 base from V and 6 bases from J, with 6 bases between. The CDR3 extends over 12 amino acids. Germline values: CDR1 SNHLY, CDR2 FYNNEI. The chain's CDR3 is CASSEDVHGYTF. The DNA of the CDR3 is TGTGCCAGCAGTGAAGACGTCCATGGCTACACCTTC.

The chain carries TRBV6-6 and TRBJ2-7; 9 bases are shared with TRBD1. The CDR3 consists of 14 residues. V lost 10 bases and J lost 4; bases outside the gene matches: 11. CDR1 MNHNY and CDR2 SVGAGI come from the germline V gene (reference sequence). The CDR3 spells CATRRGTGSYEQYF. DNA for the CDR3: TGTGCCACCAGGAGGGGGACAGGGAGTTACGAGCAGTACTTC.

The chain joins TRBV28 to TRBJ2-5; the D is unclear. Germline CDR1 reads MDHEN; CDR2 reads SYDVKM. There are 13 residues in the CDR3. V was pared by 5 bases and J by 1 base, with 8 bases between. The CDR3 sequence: CASSKSGQETQYF. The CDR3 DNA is TGTGCCAGCAGTAAATCCGGCCAAGAGACCCAGTACTTC.

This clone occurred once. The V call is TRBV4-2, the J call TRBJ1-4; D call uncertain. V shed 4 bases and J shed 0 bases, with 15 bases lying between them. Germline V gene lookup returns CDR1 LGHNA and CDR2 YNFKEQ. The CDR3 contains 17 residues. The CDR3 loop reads CASSPRYPSATNEKLFF. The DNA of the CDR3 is TGTGCCAGCAGCCCAAGGTACCCCAGCGCAACTAATGAAAAACTGTTTTTT.

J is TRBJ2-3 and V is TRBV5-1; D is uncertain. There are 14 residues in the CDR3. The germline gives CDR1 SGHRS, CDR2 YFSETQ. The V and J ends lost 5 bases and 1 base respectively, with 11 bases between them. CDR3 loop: CASSSYRGTDTQYF. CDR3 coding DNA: TGCGCCAGCAGTTCTTACCGGGGCACAGATACGCAGTATTTT. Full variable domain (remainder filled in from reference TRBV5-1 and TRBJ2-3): KAGVTQTPRYLIKTRGQQVTLSCSPISGHRSVSWYQQTPGQGLQFLFEYFSETQRNKGNFPGRFSGRQFSNSRSEMNVSTLELGDSALYLCASSSYRGTDTQYFGPGTRLTVL.

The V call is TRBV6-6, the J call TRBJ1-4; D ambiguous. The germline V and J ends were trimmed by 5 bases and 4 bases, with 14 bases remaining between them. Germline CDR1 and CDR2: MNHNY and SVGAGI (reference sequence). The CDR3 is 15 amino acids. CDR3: CASSSRTADNEKLFF. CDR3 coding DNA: TGTGCCAGCAGTAGCCGGACCGCGGATAATGAAAAACTGTTTTTT.

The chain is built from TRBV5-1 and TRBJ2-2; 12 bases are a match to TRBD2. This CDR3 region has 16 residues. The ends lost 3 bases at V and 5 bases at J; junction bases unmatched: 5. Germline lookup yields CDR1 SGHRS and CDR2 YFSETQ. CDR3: CASSSKTSGRTGELFF. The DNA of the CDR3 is TGCGCCAGCAGCTCGAAGACTAGCGGGAGAACCGGGGAGCTGTTTTTT. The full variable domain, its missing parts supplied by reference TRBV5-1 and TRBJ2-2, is KAGVTQTPRYLIKTRGQQVTLSCSPISGHRSVSWYQQTPGQGLQFLFEYFSETQRNKGNFPGRFSGRQFSNSRSEMNVSTLELGDSALYLCASSSKTSGRTGELFFGEGSRLTVL.

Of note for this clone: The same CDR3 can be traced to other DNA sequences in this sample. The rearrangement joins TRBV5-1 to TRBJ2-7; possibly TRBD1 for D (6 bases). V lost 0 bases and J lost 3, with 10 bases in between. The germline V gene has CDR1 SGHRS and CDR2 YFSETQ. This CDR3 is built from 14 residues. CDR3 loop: CASSLVGGDYEQYF. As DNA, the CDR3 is TGCGCCAGCAGCTTGGTTGGGGGCGACTACGAGCAGTACTTC.

The CDR3, as DNA: TGCGCCAGCAGCCAAGATCGAGGTGCGTTTGCAGATACGCAGTATTTT. Translation gives CASSQDRGAFADTQYF. The rearrangement joins TRBV4-1 to TRBJ2-3; no reliable D call. In germline, CDR1 is MGHRA, CDR2 YSYEKL. With 0 bases removed from V and 4 bases from J, the gap between germline ends came to 14 bases. This CDR3 is 16 amino acids long.

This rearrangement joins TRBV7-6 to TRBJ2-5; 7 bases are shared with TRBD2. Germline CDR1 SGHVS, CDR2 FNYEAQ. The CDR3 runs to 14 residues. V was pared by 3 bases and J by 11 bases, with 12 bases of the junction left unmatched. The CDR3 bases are TGTGCCAGCAGCTTGGCTCGGGTTGGGGGGGAGCAGTACTTC. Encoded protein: CASSLARVGGEQYF.

The CDR3 nucleotides read TGTGCCAGCAGTTCCTGGGGCCTTAATGAGCAGTTCTTC. It encodes CASSSWGLNEQFF. The chain couples TRBV6-6 to TRBJ2-1, with a possible D match to TRBD1 (5 bases). V lost 4 bases to trimming and J lost 7 bases, with 11 bases between them. The CDR3 runs to 13 residues. Per the germline V gene, CDR1 is MNHNY and CDR2 is SVGAGI (reference sequence).

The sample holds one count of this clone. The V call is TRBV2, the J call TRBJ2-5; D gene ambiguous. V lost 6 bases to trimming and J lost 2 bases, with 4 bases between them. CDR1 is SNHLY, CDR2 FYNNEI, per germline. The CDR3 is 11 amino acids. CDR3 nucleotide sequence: TGTGCCAGCAGGTATCAAGAGACCCAGTACTTC. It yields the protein CASRYQETQYF.

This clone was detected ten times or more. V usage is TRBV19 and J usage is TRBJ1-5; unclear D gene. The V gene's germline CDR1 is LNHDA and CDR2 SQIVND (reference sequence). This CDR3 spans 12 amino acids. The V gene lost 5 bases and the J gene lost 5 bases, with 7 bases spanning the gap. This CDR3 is CASSRWDQPQHF. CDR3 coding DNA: TGTGCCAGTAGTCGGTGGGATCAGCCCCAGCATTTT.

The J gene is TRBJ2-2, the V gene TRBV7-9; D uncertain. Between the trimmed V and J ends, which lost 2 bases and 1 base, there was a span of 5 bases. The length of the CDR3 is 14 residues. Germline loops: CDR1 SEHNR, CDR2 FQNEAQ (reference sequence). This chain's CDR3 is CASSLSVNTGELFF. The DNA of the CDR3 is TGTGCCAGCAGCTTATCCGTGAACACCGGGGAGCTGTTTTTT.

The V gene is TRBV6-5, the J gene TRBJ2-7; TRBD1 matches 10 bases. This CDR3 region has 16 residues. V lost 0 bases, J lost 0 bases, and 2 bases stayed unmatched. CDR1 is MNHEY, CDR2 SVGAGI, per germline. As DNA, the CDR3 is TGTGCCAGCAGTTACTCGTGGACAGGGGGCTCCTACGAGCAGTACTTC. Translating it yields CASSYSWTGGSYEQYF.

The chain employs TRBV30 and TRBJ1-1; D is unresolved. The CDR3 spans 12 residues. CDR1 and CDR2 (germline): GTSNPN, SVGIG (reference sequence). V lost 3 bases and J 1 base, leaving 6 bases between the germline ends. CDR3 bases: TGTGCCTGGAGCCCAGAGAACACTGAAGCTTTCTTT. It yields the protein CAWSPENTEAFF. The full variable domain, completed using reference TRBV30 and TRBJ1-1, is SQTIHQWPATLVQPVGSPLSLECTVEGTSNPNLYWYRQAAGRGLQLLFYSVGIGQISSEVPQNLSASRPQDRQFILSSKKLLLSDSGFYLCAWSPENTEAFFGQGTRLTVV.

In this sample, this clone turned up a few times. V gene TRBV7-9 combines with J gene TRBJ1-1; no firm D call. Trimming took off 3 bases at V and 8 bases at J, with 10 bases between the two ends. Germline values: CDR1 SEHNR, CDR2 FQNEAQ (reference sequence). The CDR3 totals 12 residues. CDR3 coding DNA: TGTGCCAGCAGCTTCGGAGACGGGGAAGCTTTCTTT. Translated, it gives CASSFGDGEAFF.

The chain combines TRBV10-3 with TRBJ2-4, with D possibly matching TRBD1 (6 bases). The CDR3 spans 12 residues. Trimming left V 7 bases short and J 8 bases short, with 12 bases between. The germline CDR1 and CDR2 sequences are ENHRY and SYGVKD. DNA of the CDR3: TGTGCCATCAAGGCTGAGGGGGACATTCAGTACTTC. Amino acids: CAIKAEGDIQYF.

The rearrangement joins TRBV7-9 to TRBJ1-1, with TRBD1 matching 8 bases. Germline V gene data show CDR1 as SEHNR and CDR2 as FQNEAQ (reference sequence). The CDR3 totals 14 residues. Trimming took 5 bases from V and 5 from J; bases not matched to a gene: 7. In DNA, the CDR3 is TGTGCCAGCAGCACCCGACAGGGGCAGACTGAAGCTTTCTTT. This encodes CASSTRQGQTEAFF.